The 27 T cell receptor beta chains reported below all come from one sample, sequenced in a study of cytomegalovirus exposure and HLA in healthy donors (dated by TCRdb to the late 2010s). Library construction relied on the immunoSEQ multiplex PCR assay. Sourced from immuneACCESS, this table was stored by TCRdb with only in-frame sequences that have V and J called. A share of the clones is absent; for the studies checked, an unresolved V gene accounts for under half, and the remainder has no known explanation. The sample profile shows some 170,000 clones; 86% of them were found once. The ten largest clones take up 2% to 3% of the sample. Specimen: PBMCs. These receptors were taken from a man aged 18 to 30 in good health and CMV-seropositive.

This rearrangement joins TRBV5-1 to TRBJ1-2; D possibly corresponds to TRBD1 (5 bases). V gave up 2 bases and J gave up 4 bases, with 15 bases separating them. The CDR3 length is 15 residues. The germline CDR1 and CDR2 sequences are SGHRS and YFSETQ. The CDR3 reads CASSFVGEQAYGYTF. CDR3 bases: TGCGCCAGCAGCTTTGTGGGTGAACAGGCCTATGGCTACACCTTC.

This chain links TRBV7-6 with TRBJ2-7; 7 nucleotides align to TRBD1. Germline values: CDR1 SGHVS, CDR2 FNYEAQ. Losses at the gene ends were 5 bases for V and 1 base for J; bases not matched to a gene: 8. The CDR3 sequence is 15 residues long. In DNA form, the CDR3 reads TGTGCCAGCAGCATGCGACAGGGAGCTTCCTACGAGCAGTACTTC. Translated: CASSMRQGASYEQYF.

The rearrangement uses TRBV13 and TRBJ2-7; 11 positions agree with TRBD2. CDR1 and CDR2 (germline): PRHDT, FYEKMQ (reference sequence). The CDR3 has 16 amino acids. Germline trimming cut 0 bases from V and 3 bases from J; bases unmatched to any gene: 4. This CDR3 is CASSLGLAGEGYEQYF. CDR3 DNA: TGTGCCAGCAGCTTAGGACTAGCGGGAGAGGGCTACGAGCAGTACTTC.

This chain joins TRBV5-1 and TRBJ2-1; D may be TRBD2 (5 bases). This CDR3 has 15 amino acids. With 5 bases removed from V and 9 bases from J, the gap between germline ends came to 21 bases. Germline loops: CDR1 SGHRS, CDR2 YFSETQ. CDR3 region: CASSRIGLEDSEQFF. CDR3 nucleotides: TGCGCCAGCAGTAGAATAGGCCTGGAGGATAGTGAGCAGTTCTTC.

This clone turned up a few times. The rearrangement links TRBV21-1 to TRBJ2-7; TRBD1 is the table's D call and was not checked against the DNA. TRBV21-1 is a pseudogene locus. This CDR3 has 15 residues. The CDR3 protein is CASSDTGGNSYEQYF. The CDR3 nucleotides are TGTGCCAGCAGCGATACAGGGGGTAACTCCTACGAGCAGTACTTC.

This clone was seen a few times. The chain employs TRBV9 and TRBJ2-5, with 9 bases matching TRBD2. The CDR3 covers 16 residues. With V trimmed by 4 bases and J by 1 base, 8 bases remained unmatched. The germline gives CDR1 SGDLS, CDR2 YYNGEE. The CDR3 spells CASSRGERGVQETQYF. Here the CDR3 DNA reads TGTGCCAGCAGCCGAGGGGAGCGGGGGGTCCAAGAGACCCAGTACTTC.

This sequence joins TRBV28 and TRBJ1-5; D possibly corresponds to TRBD1 (5 bases). Germline CDR1 is MDHEN and CDR2 is SYDVKM. With 6 bases removed from V and 3 bases from J, the gap between germline ends came to 9 bases. The length of the CDR3 is 13 residues. CDR3 sequence (DNA): TGTGCCAGCAGGGCAGGGTTCAATCAGCCCCAGCATTTT. Translating gives CASRAGFNQPQHF.

V and J are TRBV29-1 and TRBJ1-2, with TRBD1 matching over 9 bases. V lost 6 bases, J lost 6 bases, and 8 bases stayed unmatched. This CDR3 spans 13 amino acids. Looked up from germline, CDR1 is SQVTM and CDR2 is ANQGSEA. The CDR3 loop reads CSVLQGAFDGYTF. For the CDR3, the DNA is TGCAGCGTCTTACAGGGGGCTTTTGATGGCTACACCTTC. Based on the CDR3 plus reference TRBV29-1 and TRBJ1-2, the full variable domain is SAVISQKPSRDICQRGTSLTIQCQVDSQVTMMFWYRQQPGQSLTLIATANQGSEATYESGFVIDKFPISRPNLTFSTLTVSNMSPEDSSIYLCSVLQGAFDGYTFGSGTRLTVV.

The rearrangement joins TRBV18 to TRBJ1-1, with TRBD1 matching 7 bases. Per germline, CDR1 KGHSH and CDR2 LQKENI. V was clipped by 4 bases and J by 2 bases; unmatched bases: 10. The CDR3 sequence is 16 residues long. This chain's CDR3 is CASSLYYRGLNTEAFF. The CDR3 DNA is TGTGCCAGCTCACTATATTACAGGGGATTAAACACTGAAGCTTTCTTT.

CDR3 DNA: TGTGCCAGCACAGGTATCTCCTACGAGCAGTACTTC. Its protein product is CASTGISYEQYF. V and J are TRBV28 and TRBJ2-7; D gene uncertain. Per the germline V gene, CDR1 is MDHEN and CDR2 is SYDVKM. The V gene lost 7 bases and the J gene lost 0 bases, with 7 bases spanning the gap. The CDR3 length is 12 residues.

The rearrangement uses TRBV6-1 and TRBJ2-7; TRBD1 matches at 7 bases. The CDR3 runs 16 residues. Germline CDR1 reads MNHNS; CDR2 reads SASEGT. The V and J ends lost 2 bases and 5 bases, in that order; junction bases with no gene match: 12. The CDR3 bases are TGTGCCAGCAGTGAAAGGGGACAGTCAGCGCTCCACGAGCAGTACTTC. Its translation: CASSERGQSALHEQYF.

The J gene is TRBJ1-1, the V gene TRBV19; perhaps TRBD1 as D (6 bases). V lost 8 bases and J lost 7, with 11 bases in between. Germline CDR1 is LNHDA and CDR2 is SQIVND (reference sequence). The CDR3 extends over 11 amino acids. The CDR3 nucleotides read TGTGCCAGTGTCAGGGGTATTGAAGCTTTCTTT. Translation: CASVRGIEAFF.

This clone was recorded at least ten times. The V and J genes are TRBV7-8 and TRBJ1-1, with a weak D call TRBD1 (5 bases). The CDR3 extends over 14 amino acids. The germline V gene encodes CDR1 SGHVS and CDR2 FQNEAQ. Trimming removed 5 bases at V and 3 bases at J, with 13 bases between. CDR3 nucleotides: TGTGCCAGCAGCCGGTTGGGGGGAGACACTGAAGCTTTCTTT. Translated: CASSRLGGDTEAFF.

This sequence joins TRBV7-9 and TRBJ2-1; D possibly corresponds to TRBD2 (6 bases). Germline CDR1 SEHNR, CDR2 FQNEAQ (reference sequence). The CDR3 spans 15 residues. V shed 5 bases and J shed 8 bases, with 19 bases lying between them. The CDR3 nucleotides read TGTGCCAGCAGCCACGCGGGGCAGGGAAGTGATGAGCAGTTCTTC. Translation: CASSHAGQGSDEQFF.

CDR3 nucleotides: TGTGCCAGCAGTCCAGGACAGGGGTATGGCTACACCTTC. Translation gives CASSPGQGYGYTF. The rearrangement links TRBV27 to TRBJ1-2; 9 nucleotides align to TRBD1. The CDR3 is made up of 13 amino acids. Germline loops: CDR1 MNHEY, CDR2 SMNVEV (reference sequence). The V segment lost 5 bases and the J segment 5 bases; nucleotides outside the gene matches: 3.

The count of this clone is one. This chain connects TRBV4-3 to TRBJ1-2; D gene uncertain. The length of the CDR3 is 15 residues. V lost 0 bases to trimming and J lost 4 bases, with 12 bases between them. Germline CDR1 reads LGHNA; CDR2 reads YSLEER. CDR3 amino acids: CASSQDSRLIYGYTF. As DNA, the CDR3 is TGCGCCAGCAGCCAAGACTCGAGGCTAATCTATGGCTACACCTTC.

The chain combines TRBV18 with TRBJ2-5, with D perhaps matching TRBD1 (5 bases). This CDR3 region has 14 residues. V lost 2 bases and J 5 bases, leaving 12 bases between the germline ends. CDR1 KGHSH and CDR2 LQKENI come from the germline V gene. The CDR3 DNA reads as TGTGCCAGCTCACCAACTGCAGGGATGGAGACCCAGTACTTC. It translates to CASSPTAGMETQYF.

This sequence joins TRBV13 and TRBJ2-4, with D perhaps matching TRBD2 (6 bases). The CDR3 is 15 residues long. Trimming took off 5 bases at V and 7 bases at J, with 18 bases between the two ends. Germline V gene sequence: CDR1 PRHDT, CDR2 FYEKMQ (reference sequence). The CDR3 DNA reads TGTGCCAGCAGCCCCGCGGCGGGAATTTCGAACATTCAGTACTTC. This gives the protein CASSPAAGISNIQYF. Full variable domain (remainder filled in from reference TRBV13 and TRBJ2-4): AAGVIQSPRHLIKEKRETATLKCYPIPRHDTVYWYQQGPGQDPQFLISFYEKMQSDKGSIPDRFSAQQFSDYHSELNMSSLELGDSALYFCASSPAAGISNIQYFGAGTRLSVL.

The J gene is TRBJ2-3, the V gene TRBV7-9, with 8 bases lining up with TRBD1. The CDR3 covers 16 residues. Germline V gene lookup returns CDR1 SEHNR and CDR2 FQNEAQ (reference sequence). Trimming cost V 3 bases and J 0 bases; bases outside gene matches: 5. The CDR3 is CASSFWGQASTDTQYF. In nucleotides, the CDR3 is TGTGCCAGCAGCTTTTGGGGACAGGCAAGCACAGATACGCAGTATTTT.

V is TRBV9 and J is TRBJ2-5; a possible D gene is TRBD2 (7 bases). Germline values: CDR1 SGDLS, CDR2 YYNGEE. The ends were cut back, 3 bases at V and 4 bases at J, with 16 bases in the middle. The CDR3 covers 15 residues. CDR3 DNA: TGTGCCAGCAGCGCACTACGGGGGGCTGGAGAGACCCAGTACTTC. Residues: CASSALRGAGETQYF.

The rearrangement links TRBV6-5 to TRBJ2-5; perhaps TRBD2 as D (5 bases). The CDR3 covers 13 residues. The ends were cut back, 3 bases at V and 5 bases at J, with 10 bases in the middle. Germline V CDR1 and CDR2: MNHEY, SVGAGI. In DNA form, the CDR3 reads TGTGCCAGCAGTTATTTACCGGGGGAGACCCAGTACTTC. The encoded protein is CASSYLPGETQYF.

The genes are TRBV19 and TRBJ1-2; 8 bases line up with TRBD1. J was trimmed by 2 bases and V by 4 bases; bases with no gene match: 0. This CDR3 has 13 residues. Germline-derived CDR1 and CDR2 are LNHDA and SQIVND (reference sequence). The CDR3 reads CASSRDRNYGYTF. The DNA for the CDR3 is TGTGCCAGTAGTAGGGACAGGAACTATGGCTACACCTTC.

This clone was seen only once. The rearrangement uses TRBV7-2 and TRBJ2-5; the match to TRBD1 covers 10 bases. CDR3 length equals 14 residues. V trimming: 3 bases; J trimming: 3 bases; junction bases outside the gene matches: 1. Germline V gene sequence: CDR1 SGHTA, CDR2 FQGNSA. The DNA of the CDR3 is TGTGCCAGCAGCTTGACAGGGGGCAAAGAGACCCAGTACTTC. Translation gives CASSLTGGKETQYF.

This chain joins TRBV7-2 and TRBJ2-5, with 12 bases matching TRBD2. Trimming took 4 bases from V and 5 from J; bases not matched to a gene: 5. The CDR3 extends over 15 amino acids. CDR1 is SGHTA and CDR2 is FQGNSA in the germline V gene. DNA for the CDR3: TGTGCCAGCAGCTGGAGACTAGCGGGGGCCGAGACCCAGTACTTC. Translated: CASSWRLAGAETQYF. Complete variable domain (other parts from reference TRBV7-2 and TRBJ2-5): GAGVSQSPSNKVTEKGKDVELRCDPISGHTALYWYRQSLGQGLEFLIYFQGNSAPDKSGLPSDRFSAERTGGSVSTLTIQRTQQEDSAVYLCASSWRLAGAETQYFGPGTRLLVL.

The chain carries TRBV15 and TRBJ2-1, with D possibly TRBD2 on 5 matching bases. The germline CDR1 and CDR2 sequences are LNHNV and YYDKDF (reference sequence). The CDR3 consists of 16 residues. The ends were cut back, 8 bases at V and 5 bases at J, with 22 bases in the middle. In DNA, the CDR3 is TGTGCCACCGGTGAGGGTTTAGAACGGATAGACAATGAGCAGTTCTTC. Its translation: CATGEGLERIDNEQFF.

The CDR3 protein is CASRPTGGTTEAFF. As DNA, the CDR3 is TGTGCCAGCAGACCTACAGGGGGAACCACTGAAGCTTTCTTT. The V call is TRBV27, the J call TRBJ1-1, with 8 bases identical to TRBD1. Germline assignment: CDR1 MNHEY and CDR2 SMNVEV (reference sequence). V dropped 6 bases and J dropped 4; count of bases not matched to a gene: 7. This CDR3 has 14 amino acids.

V is TRBV19 and J is TRBJ2-7; 9 bases map to TRBD1. The CDR3 spans 11 residues. CDR1 is LNHDA, CDR2 SQIVND, per germline (reference sequence). Here the CDR3 DNA reads TGTGCGAGTGGGACAGGGTACGAGCAGTACTTC. Protein sequence: CASGTGYEQYF.